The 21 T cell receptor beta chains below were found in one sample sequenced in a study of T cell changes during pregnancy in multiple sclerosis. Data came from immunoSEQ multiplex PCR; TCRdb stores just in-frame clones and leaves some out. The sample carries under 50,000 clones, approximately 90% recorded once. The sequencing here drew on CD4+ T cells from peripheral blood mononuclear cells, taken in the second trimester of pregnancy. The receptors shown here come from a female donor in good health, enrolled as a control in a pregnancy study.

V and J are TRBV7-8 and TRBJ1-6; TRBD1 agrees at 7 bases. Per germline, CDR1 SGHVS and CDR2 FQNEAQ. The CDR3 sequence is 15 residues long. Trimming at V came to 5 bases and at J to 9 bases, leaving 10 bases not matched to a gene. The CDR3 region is CASSGSGGRSSPLHF. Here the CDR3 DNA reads TGTGCCAGCAGCGGATCAGGGGGTCGCTCTTCACCCCTCCACTTT. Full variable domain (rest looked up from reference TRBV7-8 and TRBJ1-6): GAGVSQSPRYKVAKRGQDVALRCDPISGHVSLFWYQQALGQGPEFLTYFQNEAQLDKSGLPSDRFFAERPEGSVSTLKIQRTQQEDSAVYLCASSGSGGRSSPLHFGNGTRLTVT.

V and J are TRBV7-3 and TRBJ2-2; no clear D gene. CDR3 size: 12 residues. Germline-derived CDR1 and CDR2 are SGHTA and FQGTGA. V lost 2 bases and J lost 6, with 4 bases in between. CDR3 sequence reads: CASSLSPGELFF. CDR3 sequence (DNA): TGTGCCAGCAGCTTATCTCCCGGGGAGCTGTTTTTT.

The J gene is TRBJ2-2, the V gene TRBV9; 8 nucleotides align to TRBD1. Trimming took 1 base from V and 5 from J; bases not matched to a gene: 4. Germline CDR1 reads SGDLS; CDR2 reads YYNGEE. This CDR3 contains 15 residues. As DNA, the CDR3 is TGTGCCAGCAGCGTATCGGGACAGGCGACCGGGGAGCTGTTTTTT. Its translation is CASSVSGQATGELFF.

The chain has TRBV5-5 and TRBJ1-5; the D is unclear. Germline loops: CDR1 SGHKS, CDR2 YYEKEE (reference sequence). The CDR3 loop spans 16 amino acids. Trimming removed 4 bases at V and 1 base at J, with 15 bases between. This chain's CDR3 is CASSRIGDGSNQPQHF. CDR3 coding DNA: TGTGCCAGCAGCCGCATAGGCGACGGGAGCAATCAGCCCCAGCATTTT. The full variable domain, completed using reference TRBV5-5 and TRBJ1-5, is DAGVTQSPTHLIKTRGQQVTLRCSPISGHKSVSWYQQVLGQGPQFIFQYYEKEERGRGNFPDRFSARQFPNYSSELNVNALLLGDSALYLCASSRIGDGSNQPQHFGDGTRLSIL.

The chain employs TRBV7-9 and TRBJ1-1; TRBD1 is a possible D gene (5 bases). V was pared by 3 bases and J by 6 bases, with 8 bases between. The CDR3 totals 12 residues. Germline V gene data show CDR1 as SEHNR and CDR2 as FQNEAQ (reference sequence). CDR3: CASSFRGAEAFF. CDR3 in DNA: TGTGCCAGCAGCTTCCGGGGGGCTGAAGCTTTCTTT.

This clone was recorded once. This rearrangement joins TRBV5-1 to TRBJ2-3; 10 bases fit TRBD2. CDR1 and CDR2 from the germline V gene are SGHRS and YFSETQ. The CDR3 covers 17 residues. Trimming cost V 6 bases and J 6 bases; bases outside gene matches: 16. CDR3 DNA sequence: TGCGCCAGCACCCGGAGGGCTAGCGGGGGCTTCGAGGATACGCAGTATTTT. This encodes CASTRRASGGFEDTQYF.

The CDR3 DNA reads TGCAGCGCCGTGATTGGAGGCCGGGGAAACACCATATATTTT. It encodes CSAVIGGRGNTIYF. The chain uses TRBV29-1 and TRBJ1-3; D call uncertain. Germline V gene sequence: CDR1 SQVTM, CDR2 ANQGSEA. The CDR3 is 14 residues long. Trimming removed 7 bases at V and 4 bases at J, with 17 bases between.

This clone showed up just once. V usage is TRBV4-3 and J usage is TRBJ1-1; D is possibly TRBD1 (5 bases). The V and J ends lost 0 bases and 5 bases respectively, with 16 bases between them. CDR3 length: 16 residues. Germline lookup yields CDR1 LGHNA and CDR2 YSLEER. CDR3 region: CASSQDVAGPLTEAFF. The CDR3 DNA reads TGCGCCAGCAGCCAAGATGTTGCGGGGCCGTTGACTGAAGCTTTCTTT.

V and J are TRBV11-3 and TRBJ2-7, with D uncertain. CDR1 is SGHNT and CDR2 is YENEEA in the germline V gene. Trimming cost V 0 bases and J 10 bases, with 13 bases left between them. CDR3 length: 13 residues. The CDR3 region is CASSLEAGGPQYF. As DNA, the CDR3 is TGTGCCAGCAGCTTAGAGGCCGGCGGCCCACAGTACTTC. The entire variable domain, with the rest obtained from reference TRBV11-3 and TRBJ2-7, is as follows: EAGVVQSPRYKIIEKKQPVAFWCNPISGHNTLYWYLQNLGQGPELLIRYENEEAVDDSQLPKDRFSAERLKGVDSTLKIQPAELGDSAVYLCASSLEAGGPQYFGPGTRLTVT.

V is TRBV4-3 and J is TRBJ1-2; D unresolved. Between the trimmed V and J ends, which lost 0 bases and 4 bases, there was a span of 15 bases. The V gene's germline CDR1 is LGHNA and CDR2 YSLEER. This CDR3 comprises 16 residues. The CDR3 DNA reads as TGCGCCAGCAGCCAAGATACCCAGGTCTATTCCTATGGCTACACCTTC. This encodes CASSQDTQVYSYGYTF.

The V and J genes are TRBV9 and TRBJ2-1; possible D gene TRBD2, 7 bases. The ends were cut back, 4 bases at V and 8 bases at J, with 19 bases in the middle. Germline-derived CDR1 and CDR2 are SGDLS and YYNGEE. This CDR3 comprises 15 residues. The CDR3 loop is CASSPRAGHRDEQFF. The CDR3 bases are TGTGCCAGCAGCCCAAGAGCGGGGCACAGGGATGAGCAGTTCTTC.

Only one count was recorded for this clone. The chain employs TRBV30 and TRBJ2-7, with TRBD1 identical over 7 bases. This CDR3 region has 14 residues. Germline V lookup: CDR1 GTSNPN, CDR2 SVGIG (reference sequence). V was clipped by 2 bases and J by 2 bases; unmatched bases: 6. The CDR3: CAWSPSGTAYEQYF. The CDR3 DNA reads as TGTGCCTGGAGTCCATCCGGGACAGCCTACGAGCAGTACTTC.

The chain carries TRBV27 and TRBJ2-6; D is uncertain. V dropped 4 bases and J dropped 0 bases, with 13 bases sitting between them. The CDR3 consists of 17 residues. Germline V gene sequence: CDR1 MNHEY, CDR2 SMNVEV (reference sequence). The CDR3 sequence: CASSSTSPVSGANVLTF. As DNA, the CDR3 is TGTGCCAGCAGTTCGACATCCCCTGTCTCTGGGGCCAACGTCCTGACTTTC.

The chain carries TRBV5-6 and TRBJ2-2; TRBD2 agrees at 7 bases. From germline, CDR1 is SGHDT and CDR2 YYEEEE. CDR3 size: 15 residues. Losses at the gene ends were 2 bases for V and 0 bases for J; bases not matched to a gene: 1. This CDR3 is CASSFGGTNTGELFF. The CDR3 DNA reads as TGTGCCAGCAGCTTCGGGGGGACGAACACCGGGGAGCTGTTTTTT.

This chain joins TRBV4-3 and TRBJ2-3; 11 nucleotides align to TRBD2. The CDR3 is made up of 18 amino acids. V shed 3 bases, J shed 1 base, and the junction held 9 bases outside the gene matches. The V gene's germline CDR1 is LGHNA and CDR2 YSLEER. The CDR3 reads CASSQDIAGGPRTDTQYF. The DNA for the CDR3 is TGCGCCAGCAGCCAGGATATAGCGGGGGGGCCCCGCACAGATACGCAGTATTTT.

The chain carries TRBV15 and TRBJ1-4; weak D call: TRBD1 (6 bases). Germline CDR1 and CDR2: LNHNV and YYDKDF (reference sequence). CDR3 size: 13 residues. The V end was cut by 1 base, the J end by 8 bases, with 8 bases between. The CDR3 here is CATSRATGEKLFF. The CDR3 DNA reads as TGTGCCACCAGCAGAGCCACAGGGGAAAAACTGTTTTTT.

CDR3 in amino acids: CASSMTGWVSEQYF. The CDR3 DNA is TGTGCCAGTAGTATGACCGGGTGGGTCAGCGAGCAGTACTTC. The chain uses TRBV19 and TRBJ2-7, with no clear D. Germline CDR1 and CDR2: LNHDA and SQIVND (reference sequence). The CDR3 is 14 amino acids. V was shortened by 3 bases and J by 6 bases, with 15 bases between the two germline ends.

The CDR3: CASSLGWTGALRVSGGYTF. For the CDR3, the DNA is TGTGCCAGCAGCCTAGGATGGACAGGGGCCCTCCGGGTTTCGGGTGGCTACACCTTC. The genes are TRBV5-5 and TRBJ1-2, with 9 bases lining up with TRBD1. Germline V gene data show CDR1 as SGHKS and CDR2 as YYEKEE (reference sequence). The CDR3 is 19 amino acids. Trimming took 4 bases from V and 7 from J; bases not matched to a gene: 23.

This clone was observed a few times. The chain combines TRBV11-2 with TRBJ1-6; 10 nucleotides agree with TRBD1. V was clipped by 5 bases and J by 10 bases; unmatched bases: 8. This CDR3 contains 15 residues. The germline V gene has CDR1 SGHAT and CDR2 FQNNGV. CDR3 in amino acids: CASSPLGQGRSPLHF. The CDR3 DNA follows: TGTGCCAGCAGCCCCCTGGGACAGGGGCGATCACCCCTCCACTTT.

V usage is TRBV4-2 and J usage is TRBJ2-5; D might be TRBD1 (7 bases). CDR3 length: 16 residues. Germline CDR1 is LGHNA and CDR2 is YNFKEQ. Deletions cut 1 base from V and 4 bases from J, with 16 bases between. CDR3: CASSQVGGGAGETQYF. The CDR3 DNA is TGTGCCAGCAGCCAAGTTGGAGGGGGCGCAGGAGAGACCCAGTACTTC.

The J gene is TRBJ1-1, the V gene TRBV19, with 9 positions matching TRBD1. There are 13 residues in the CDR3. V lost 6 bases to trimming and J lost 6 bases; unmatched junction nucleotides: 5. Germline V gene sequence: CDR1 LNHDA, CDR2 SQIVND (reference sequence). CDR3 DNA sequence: TGTGCCAGTAGGGACAGGGGAACGGCTGAAGCTTTCTTT. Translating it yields CASRDRGTAEAFF.